This entry describes one T cell receptor (beta chain). Antigen: not known. This CDR3 has 15 residues. V was pared by 3 bases and J by 4 bases, with 13 bases between. Germline loops: CDR1 KGHSH, CDR2 LQKENI. Quantitative molecular-barcoded 5'-RACE generated the TCR beta libraries. TCRdb redid the calling of the 5' RACE reads with MiXCR, one entry per CDR3 protein. Here the sample spans 250,000 to 300,000 distinct CDR3 sequences, 15% to 25% being singletons. The sample belongs to a study of CD8 T cells in ankylosing spondylitis. Findings of the study overall: Disease-linked clones had a CD8+ phenotype and relatively low frequency in peripheral blood.

This clonotype was obtained from a male donor with ankylosing spondylitis or in good health (not recorded which). Sequencing was carried out using blood, either unsorted or a sorted T cell fraction (not recorded which). This rearrangement joins TRBV18 to TRBJ2-1; D unresolved. The CDR3 DNA is TGTGCCAGCTCACCCATGAGCGCGACATACAATGAGCAGTTCTTC. This encodes CASSPMSATYNEQFF.